This TCR beta chain was captured in a study of radiation and T cells in renal cell carcinoma. Study information: Nephrectomy followed 15 Gy stereotactic body radiation by 4 weeks.

The time point: blood 2 weeks post-SBRT. The treatment denotes: 15 Gy SBRT to primary tumor, nephrectomy 4 weeks later. After SBRT, blood was collected at 2 and 4 weeks, plus baseline. This clone was observed a few times. Its target is not known. Whole-study results and caveats: Baseline intratumoral clonotype presence is unknown without pretreatment biopsies. From baseline, blood top tumor clonotypes peaked at 2 weeks post-radiation.

The repertoire was sequenced with immunoSEQ multiplex PCR; TCRdb's copy has only in-frame clones and lacks some. The sample gives 100,000 to 150,000 clones, 70% to 90% of which show up once; approximately 2% is in the top ten. Trimming left V 2 bases short and J 1 base short, with 2 bases between. The CDR3 contains 12 residues. Germline CDR1 and CDR2: MDHEN and SYDVKM. V gene TRBV28 combines with J gene TRBJ1-1; D remains ambiguous. Material: blood, obtained from a patient whose treatment included radiotherapy and nephrectomy. The receptor's source is a woman aged 55-70 years with renal cell carcinoma. This CDR3 reads CASSLRNTEAFF. Written as DNA, the CDR3 is TGTGCCAGCAGTTTAAGGAACACTGAAGCTTTCTTT.